Following are 17 T cell receptor beta chains from one sample sequenced in a study of cytomegalovirus exposure and HLA in healthy donors. Clones were sequenced by immunoSEQ multiplex PCR, and TCRdb holds only the in-frame ones, with some missing. This sample has 180,000 or so clones, with more than 75% found just once. The sample taken for sequencing was PBMCs. Receptor source: a man aged 30 to 39 in good health and CMV-seropositive.

The rearrangement uses TRBV11-2 and TRBJ1-1; D is undetermined. CDR1 and CDR2 from the germline V gene are SGHAT and FQNNGV. V gave up 2 bases and J gave up 0 bases, with 10 bases separating them. This CDR3 has 15 amino acids. The CDR3 region is CASSLNTAMNTEAFF. DNA for the CDR3: TGTGCCAGCAGCTTAAATACAGCAATGAACACTGAAGCTTTCTTT.

This clone was seen just once. The CDR3 DNA reads TGTGCCAGCAGCCAAGAACTAGCGGGGACCGGGGAGCTGTTTTTT. Its protein product is CASSQELAGTGELFF. The chain links TRBV14 to TRBJ2-2, with 10 bases matching TRBD2. The CDR3 covers 15 residues. Trimming at V came to 0 bases and at J to 5 bases, leaving 0 bases not matched to a gene. The V gene's germline CDR1 is SGHDN and CDR2 FVKESK.

The chain is built from TRBV7-2 and TRBJ2-1; perhaps TRBD2 as D (6 bases). The V end was cut by 4 bases, the J end by 4 bases, with 11 bases between. CDR3 length: 14 residues. Germline V CDR1 and CDR2: SGHTA, FQGNSA. CDR3 DNA: TGTGCCAGCAGCTCGGGGACTTCGTACAATGAGCAGTTCTTC. Its translation is CASSSGTSYNEQFF.

The V call is TRBV7-9, the J call TRBJ2-3, with TRBD2 identical over 7 bases. The length of the CDR3 is 15 residues. In germline, CDR1 is SEHNR, CDR2 FQNEAQ (reference sequence). The trim removed 1 base at V and 1 base at J, leaving 2 bases unmatched. CDR3 amino acids: CASSLVAGGTDTQYF. The CDR3 DNA is TGTGCCAGCAGCTTAGTGGCGGGGGGCACAGATACGCAGTATTTT.

The chain is built from TRBV5-1 and TRBJ2-2; TRBD2 aligns across 9 bases. The germline V gene encodes CDR1 SGHRS and CDR2 YFSETQ. After removal of 0 bases from V and 0 bases from J, the junction contained 6 bases not matched to a gene. The length of the CDR3 is 18 residues. CDR3 in amino acids: CASSLVPSGISNTGELFF. In DNA, the CDR3 is TGCGCCAGCAGCTTGGTGCCTAGCGGGATTTCGAACACCGGGGAGCTGTTTTTT.

The V gene is TRBV11-1, the J gene TRBJ2-2, with D unclear. The ends were cut back, 1 base at V and 7 bases at J, with 10 bases in the middle. This CDR3 is 14 amino acids long. CDR1 and CDR2 from the germline V gene are SGHAT and FQDESV (reference sequence). The CDR3 loop is CASSLEGWNGELFF. As DNA, the CDR3 is TGTGCCAGCAGCTTAGAGGGATGGAACGGGGAGCTGTTTTTT. Full variable domain (missing parts from reference TRBV11-1 and TRBJ2-2): EAEVAQSPRYKITEKSQAVAFWCDPISGHATLYWYRQILGQGPELLVQFQDESVVDDSQLPKDRFSAERLKGVDSTLKIQPAELGDSAMYLCASSLEGWNGELFFGEGSRLTVL.

The rearrangement links TRBV4-3 to TRBJ1-2; TRBD1 matches at 7 bases. CDR1 and CDR2 from the germline V gene are LGHNA and YSLEER. This CDR3 spans 15 amino acids. The trim removed 2 bases at V and 6 bases at J, leaving 9 bases unmatched. CDR3 nucleotides: TGCGCCAGCAGCCAAACAACAGGGGTTTTCGATGGCTACACCTTC. Protein product: CASSQTTGVFDGYTF.

V is TRBV7-9 and J is TRBJ2-2; 8 nucleotides align to TRBD1. The V gene end was trimmed by 4 bases and the J gene end by 0 bases; junction bases not matched to a gene: 1. The CDR3 has 15 amino acids. Germline-derived CDR1 and CDR2 are SEHNR and FQNEAQ (reference sequence). CDR3 bases: TGTGCCAGCAGCTGGGACAGGACGAACACCGGGGAGCTGTTTTTT. Protein product: CASSWDRTNTGELFF.

V gene TRBV5-8 combines with J gene TRBJ2-7; unclear D gene. Germline assignment: CDR1 SGHTS and CDR2 YDEGEE. V was clipped by 2 bases and J by 2 bases, with 11 bases between them. CDR3 length: 14 residues. The CDR3 region is CASSLGLPTYEQYF. The CDR3 coding sequence is TGTGCCAGCAGCTTAGGGCTTCCGACCTACGAGCAGTACTTC.

The rearrangement joins TRBV11-3 to TRBJ2-7, with 8 bases lining up with TRBD1. Germline V gives CDR1 SGHNT, CDR2 YENEEA. V lost 2 bases, J lost 0 bases, and 6 bases stayed unmatched. The CDR3 consists of 16 residues. The CDR3 DNA follows: TGTGCCAGCAGCTTAAACCGGGACAGGACCTCCTACGAGCAGTACTTC. It codes for CASSLNRDRTSYEQYF.

This clone has just one count. The chain uses TRBV18 and TRBJ2-7; 10 positions match TRBD1. After removal of 3 bases from V and 2 bases from J, the junction contained 4 bases not matched to a gene. This CDR3 is built from 15 residues. Germline CDR1 KGHSH, CDR2 LQKENI. CDR3 residues: CASSPGTGDPYEQYF. Here the CDR3 DNA reads TGTGCCAGCTCACCCGGGACAGGGGACCCCTACGAGCAGTACTTC.

V is TRBV7-3 and J is TRBJ2-1; 9 bases map to TRBD1. The J segment lost 6 bases and the V segment lost 3 bases, leaving 6 bases of the junction unmatched. The CDR3 is made up of 15 amino acids. CDR1 and CDR2 (germline): SGHTA, FQGTGA. The CDR3, as DNA: TGTGCCAGCAGCTTGGGACAGGGTGGACGCAATGAGCAGTTCTTC. It codes for CASSLGQGGRNEQFF.

V gene TRBV6-5 combines with J gene TRBJ2-7; a possible D gene is TRBD1 (5 bases). The CDR3 runs 13 residues. V gave up 1 base and J gave up 5 bases, with 9 bases separating them. The germline V gene has CDR1 MNHEY and CDR2 SVGAGI. CDR3 residues: CASSYFRGNEQYF. As DNA, the CDR3 is TGTGCCAGCAGTTACTTTAGGGGCAACGAGCAGTACTTC.

As for this clone: The same CDR3 also results from other DNA sequences found in this sample. The chain uses TRBV5-6 and TRBJ1-6; 10 bases align to TRBD1. This CDR3 has 16 residues. The ends lost 0 bases at V and 7 bases at J; junction bases unmatched: 4. Germline lookup yields CDR1 SGHDT and CDR2 YYEEEE. CDR3: CASSLGQGARNSPLHF. The CDR3 nucleotides are TGTGCCAGCAGCTTGGGACAGGGGGCAAGAAATTCACCCCTCCACTTT.

The CDR3 DNA reads TGTGCCAGCAGCTTTTTAGCGGGGGGGCCACAGGAGCAGTACTTC. Translation: CASSFLAGGPQEQYF. The chain recombines TRBV7-2 with TRBJ2-7, with 11 bases lining up with TRBD2. This CDR3 is built from 15 residues. V was clipped by 3 bases and J by 7 bases; unmatched bases: 8. Germline values: CDR1 SGHTA, CDR2 FQGNSA.

This clone was counted a single time. The CDR3 coding sequence is TGTGCCAGCAGTTCCGACCCCAGCAGGAACGAGCAGTACTTC. Its protein product is CASSSDPSRNEQYF. The chain joins TRBV28 to TRBJ2-7; no clear D gene. Trimming took off 4 bases at V and 5 bases at J, with 15 bases between the two ends. The CDR3 runs 14 residues. Germline assignment: CDR1 MDHEN and CDR2 SYDVKM.

This clone has a handful of counts. The chain links TRBV15 to TRBJ2-1; no clear D gene. The CDR3 has 14 amino acids. V was cut by 2 bases and J by 3 bases, with 8 bases left in between. Germline CDR1 is LNHNV and CDR2 is YYDKDF (reference sequence). CDR3 sequence: CATSRQMGYNEQFF. The CDR3 DNA is TGTGCCACCAGCAGACAGATGGGCTACAATGAGCAGTTCTTC.